These 27 T cell receptor beta chains originate from one sample sequenced in a study of blood T cell repertoires in COVID-19. Repertoires were generated with immunoSEQ multiplex PCR, while TCRdb's copy carries only in-frame clones and drops some. The table lists about half a million clones, about 88% of them singletons. The sequencing input was PBMCs or T cells enriched from blood (not recorded which). The origin of the receptors is a woman in her sixties who had recovered from COVID-19.

CDR3 amino acids: CASSGLAGSYEQYV. The DNA for the CDR3 is TGTGCCAGCTCTGGACTAGCGGGGTCCTACGAGCAGTACGTC. This chain links TRBV6-5 with TRBJ2-7; TRBD2 aligns across 12 bases. Germline CDR1 is MNHEY and CDR2 is SVGAGI. J was trimmed by 1 base and V by 8 bases; bases with no gene match: 3. The CDR3 consists of 14 residues.

This sequence joins TRBV9 and TRBJ2-3; TRBD1 is a possible D gene (6 bases). The CDR3 has 17 residues. The V gene lost 4 bases and the J gene lost 5 bases, with 23 bases spanning the gap. CDR1 SGDLS and CDR2 YYNGEE come from the germline V gene. CDR3 bases: TGTGCCAGCAGCCGGAGGTGGGACACCCGGTCGGGAGATACGCAGTATTTT. It is translated as CASSRRWDTRSGDTQYF.

Regarding this clone: Within the sample, other DNA sequences also encode this same CDR3. This chain links TRBV18 with TRBJ2-3, with a tentative D call TRBD1 (6 bases). V was clipped by 3 bases and J by 3 bases, with 7 bases between them. The CDR3 length is 13 residues. Germline CDR1 and CDR2: KGHSH and LQKENI. DNA for the CDR3: TGTGCCAGCTCACCCAGGGGAACAGATACGCAGTATTTT. This sequence encodes CASSPRGTDTQYF.

The rearrangement joins TRBV5-4 to TRBJ1-2; possible D gene TRBD1, 6 bases. The CDR3 runs to 16 residues. V lost 1 base and J 4 bases, leaving 17 bases between the germline ends. Germline V gene sequence: CDR1 SGHNT, CDR2 YYREEE (reference sequence). The CDR3 sequence: CASSLSPELTGYGYTF. CDR3 nucleotide sequence: TGTGCCAGCAGCTTGTCCCCGGAACTGACAGGCTATGGCTACACCTTC.

This chain joins TRBV5-1 and TRBJ1-4, with 7 bases fitting TRBD1. V gave up 4 bases and J gave up 4 bases; unmatched junction bases: 4. The germline V gene has CDR1 SGHRS and CDR2 YFSETQ. This CDR3 is built from 14 residues. The CDR3 loop reads CASSPGTVNEKLFF. The CDR3, as DNA: TGCGCCAGCAGCCCCGGGACAGTTAATGAAAAACTGTTTTTT.

This clone has a handful of counts. V is TRBV1 and J is TRBJ1-4; the table's D call, TRBD1, was not checked against the DNA. TRBV1 is assigned pseudogene status. CDR3 length: 14 residues. CDR3 protein: CTSSPDSLNEKLFF. CDR3 bases: TGCACCAGCAGCCCGGACAGCCTTAATGAAAAACTGTTTTTT.

The chain links TRBV2 to TRBJ2-7, with D possibly TRBD2 on 6 matching bases. Germline V gene lookup returns CDR1 SNHLY and CDR2 FYNNEI. Between the trimmed V and J ends, which lost 2 bases and 5 bases, there was a span of 10 bases. This CDR3 is 13 amino acids long. The CDR3 DNA reads TGTGCCAGCAGTGAACTGGGGAGGAACGAGCAGTACTTC. This sequence encodes CASSELGRNEQYF.

V and J are TRBV29-1 and TRBJ2-3; D perhaps matches TRBD2 (5 bases). V lost 6 bases, J lost 0 bases, and 10 bases lay in between. Germline CDR1 reads SQVTM; CDR2 reads ANQGSEA. CDR3 length equals 13 residues. CDR3 residues: CSVRPGSTDTQYF. The CDR3 coding sequence is TGCAGCGTGAGGCCGGGAAGCACAGATACGCAGTATTTT.

The chain employs TRBV10-3 and TRBJ1-2, with TRBD1 matching over 8 bases. Germline V lookup: CDR1 ENHRY, CDR2 SYGVKD. The junction had 8 bases not matched to a gene; V was cut back by 2 bases and J by 6 bases. The length of the CDR3 is 15 residues. CDR3 amino acids: CAISEAQGAWNGYTF. The CDR3, as DNA: TGTGCCATCAGTGAGGCCCAGGGGGCATGGAATGGCTACACCTTC.

This rearrangement joins TRBV7-9 to TRBJ1-5, with 11 bases fitting TRBD1. This CDR3 is built from 15 residues. Germline V gives CDR1 SEHNR, CDR2 FQNEAQ (reference sequence). V dropped 6 bases and J dropped 11; count of bases not matched to a gene: 12. The CDR3 reads CASSRTGGLIESQHF. In DNA form, the CDR3 reads TGTGCCAGCAGTCGGACAGGGGGCCTGATAGAGTCCCAGCATTTT. The full variable domain, its missing parts supplied by reference TRBV7-9 and TRBJ1-5, is DTGVSQNPRHKITKRGQNVTFRCDPISEHNRLYWYRQTLGQGPEFLTYFQNEAQLEKSRLLSDRFSAERPKGSFSTLEIQRTEQGDSAMYLCASSRTGGLIESQHFGDGTRLSIL.

The rearrangement uses TRBV19 and TRBJ1-3; 8 bases line up with TRBD1. V trimming: 6 bases; J trimming: 4 bases; junction bases outside the gene matches: 5. CDR1 and CDR2 (germline): LNHDA, SQIVND (reference sequence). The CDR3 length is 14 residues. DNA for the CDR3: TGTGCCAGTAGCCCGACAGGGGACGGAAACACCATATATTTT. As protein: CASSPTGDGNTIYF.

The chain couples TRBV6-5 to TRBJ2-7; possible D gene TRBD2, 5 bases. Germline values: CDR1 MNHEY, CDR2 SVGAGI. This CDR3 contains 14 residues. Between the trimmed V and J ends, which lost 4 bases and 5 bases, there was a span of 15 bases. The CDR3 nucleotides read TGTGCCAGCAGTTGGAGGCAGAGACGGGACGAGCAGTACTTC. Protein sequence: CASSWRQRRDEQYF.

The CDR3 spells CASSAREGPTNEKLFF. The CDR3 nucleotides read TGTGCCAGCAGCGCACGGGAGGGACCAACTAATGAAAAACTGTTTTTT. The chain couples TRBV6-6 to TRBJ1-4; a weak D match, TRBD1 (5 bases). Trimming shortened V by 6 bases and J by 0 bases, and 14 bases separated the two germline ends. The germline gives CDR1 MNHNY, CDR2 SVGAGI (reference sequence). This CDR3 contains 16 residues.

This chain connects TRBV5-1 to TRBJ1-1, with 7 bases lining up with TRBD1. Trimming removed 0 bases from V and 7 bases from J; junction bases left unmatched: 18. CDR1 is SGHRS and CDR2 is YFSETQ in the germline V gene. CDR3 length equals 18 residues. CDR3 bases: TGCGCCAGCAGCTTGGCCCCTATCTCTAGACAGGGCGGCAGTGAAGCTTTCTTT. Translated: CASSLAPISRQGGSEAFF.

The V and J genes are TRBV11-2 and TRBJ2-2, with 7 positions matching TRBD2. The CDR3 is made up of 16 amino acids. Per the germline V gene, CDR1 is SGHAT and CDR2 is FQNNGV. J gave up 6 bases and V 5 bases, and 12 bases lay outside the gene matches. The DNA of the CDR3 is TGTGCCAGCAGCCCACAGCGGGGACCTAACGCCGGGGAGCTGTTTTTT. This encodes CASSPQRGPNAGELFF.

CDR3 sequence reads: CASSAPQGRELFF. CDR3 DNA: TGTGCCAGCAGCGCCCCACAGGGACGGGAGCTGTTTTTT. The V gene is TRBV3-1 (or the pseudogene TRBV3-2), the J gene TRBJ2-2, with D possibly being TRBD1 (6 bases). V lost 5 bases and J lost 9, with 13 bases in between. CDR3 length: 13 residues. The V gene's germline CDR1 is LGHDT and CDR2 YNNKEL (reference sequence).

J is TRBJ2-7 and V is TRBV20-1, with D possibly TRBD1 on 6 matching bases. The CDR3 sequence is 14 residues long. Trimming removed 3 bases from V and 3 bases from J, with 15 bases in between. CDR1 DFQATT and CDR2 SNEGSKA come from the germline V gene (reference sequence). The CDR3 DNA follows: TGCAGTGCTAGTAAATCAGGGGAAAGCTACGAGCAGTACTTC. This encodes CSASKSGESYEQYF.

This chain uses TRBV13 with TRBJ1-2; 11 bases fit TRBD1. The CDR3 has 13 residues. V was pared by 4 bases and J by 8 bases, with 3 bases of the junction left unmatched. Germline V gene sequence: CDR1 PRHDT, CDR2 FYEKMQ (reference sequence). CDR3 amino acids: CASSSRTGGGYTF. CDR3 coding DNA: TGTGCCAGCAGCTCAAGGACAGGGGGCGGCTACACCTTC.

This clone appeared once. The chain employs TRBV6-5 and TRBJ2-2, with D perhaps TRBD1 (7 bases). Trimming stripped 7 bases from V and 3 bases from J, with 15 bases between. The CDR3 covers 15 residues. Per the germline V gene, CDR1 is MNHEY and CDR2 is SVGAGI. The CDR3 protein is CASTYGGGDTGELFF. CDR3 DNA sequence: TGTGCCAGCACCTACGGAGGGGGCGACACCGGGGAGCTGTTTTTT.

The chain carries TRBV28 and TRBJ2-5; TRBD1 agrees at 7 bases. V lost 6 bases and J lost 6; bases outside the gene matches: 10. CDR3 size: 14 residues. The germline V gene encodes CDR1 MDHEN and CDR2 SYDVKM. This chain's CDR3 is CASSPDRVVKTQYF. CDR3 nucleotide sequence: TGTGCCAGCAGCCCCGACAGGGTCGTCAAGACCCAGTACTTC.

The chain links TRBV7-8 to TRBJ2-3; TRBD2 matches at 10 bases. J gave up 14 bases and V 5 bases, and 7 bases lay outside the gene matches. CDR1 SGHVS and CDR2 FQNEAQ come from the germline V gene. CDR3 length: 12 amino acids. CDR3 in DNA: TGTGCCAGCAGCCCAGCGGGGGGGCGGGTGTATTTT. Its translation is CASSPAGGRVYF.

V is TRBV5-6 and J is TRBJ1-5; the D is unclear. Germline V gives CDR1 SGHDT, CDR2 YYEEEE. CDR3 length equals 15 residues. Trimming removed 0 bases from V and 3 bases from J, with 10 bases in between. The CDR3 coding sequence is TGTGCCAGCAGCTTGGGAGAGACACCCAATCAGCCCCAGCATTTT. Its protein product is CASSLGETPNQPQHF.

The genes are TRBV29-1 and TRBJ2-7; 7 bases match TRBD1. CDR3 size: 10 residues. Germline V lookup: CDR1 SQVTM, CDR2 ANQGSEA. Trimming removed 4 bases from V and 11 bases from J; junction bases left unmatched: 5. The CDR3 bases are TGCAGCGTTGGAGGGGGCCGAGAGTACTTC. It is translated as CSVGGGREYF.

This clone was picked up a small number of times. This chain links TRBV11-3 with TRBJ1-4; D is uncertain. The CDR3 runs to 12 residues. Looked up from germline, CDR1 is SGHNT and CDR2 is YENEEA. V lost 0 bases, J lost 14 bases, and 10 bases lay in between. The chain's CDR3 is CASSLDGYQLFF. CDR3 in DNA: TGTGCCAGCAGCTTAGACGGGTACCAGCTGTTTTTT.

The rearrangement links TRBV5-1 to TRBJ2-1; tentatively, D is TRBD1 (5 bases). CDR1 and CDR2 from the germline V gene are SGHRS and YFSETQ. There are 17 residues in the CDR3. The V end lost 4 bases, the J end lost 2 bases, and 19 bases lay between the germline ends. CDR3 coding DNA: TGCGCCAGCAGCGGCACGCAGGGAAAGGGTCCCTACAATGAGCAGTTCTTC. Encoded protein: CASSGTQGKGPYNEQFF.

The gene calls are TRBV5-1 and TRBJ2-6; a weak D match, TRBD1 (5 bases). CDR1 and CDR2 (germline): SGHRS, YFSETQ. Trimming shortened V by 3 bases and J by 0 bases, and 16 bases separated the two germline ends. This CDR3 is 18 amino acids long. The CDR3 loop is CASSWIQVTHSGANVLTF. CDR3 in DNA: TGCGCCAGCAGCTGGATACAGGTTACGCACTCTGGGGCCAACGTCCTGACTTTC.

This clone was recorded once. J is TRBJ2-2 and V is TRBV10-1; a possible D gene is TRBD2 (6 bases). This CDR3 is built from 15 residues. The ends were cut back, 4 bases at V and 2 bases at J, with 11 bases in the middle. The germline gives CDR1 WNHNN, CDR2 SYGVQD (reference sequence). The CDR3: CASSVGGTNTGELFF. CDR3 in DNA: TGCGCCAGCAGTGTGGGGGGTACTAACACCGGGGAGCTGTTTTTT.